The rows below give T cell receptor beta chains drawn from one sample of a study of beta chain features in type 1 diabetes. Here immunoSEQ multiplex PCR was the method, and the copy in TCRdb shows in-frame clones only, minus some. This repertoire shows around 300,000 clones, approximately 16% found once; its top ten account for roughly 0.015%. Input material: naive CD4+ T cells from blood. These receptors were taken from a man younger than 35 with type 1 diabetes. The CDR3 runs from the conserved cysteine through the conserved F or W. Each record gives: J gene, V gene, D gene, clone size, CDR3 protein, CDR3 DNA. A D gene is named only where the DNA matches it firmly. A row's size may be missing; if present it is once, few, many or a size class.

TRBJ1-6 | TRBV7-9 | TRBD1 | few | CASSPGTGGFYNSPLHF | TGTGCCAGCAGCCCCGGGACAGGAGGTTTCTATAATTCACCCCTCCACTTT
TRBJ1-5 | TRBV9 | . | . | CASSVSGGNQPQHF | TGTGCCAGCAGCGTTTCGGGGGGCAATCAGCCCCAGCATTTT
TRBJ2-7 | TRBV28 | . | . | CASSLSTGDEQYF | TGTGCCAGCAGTTTAAGTACAGGCGACGAGCAGTACTTC
TRBJ2-7 | TRBV15 | . | . | CATSRNSPRAGDEQYF | TGTGCCACCAGCAGAAATTCGCCCAGGGCAGGCGACGAGCAGTACTTC
TRBJ1-2 | TRBV11-2 | . | . | CASSDLRGSYGYTF | TGTGCCAGCAGCGATCTGCGAGGGTCTTATGGCTACACCTTC
TRBJ2-7 | TRBV7-6 | . | few | CASAKYRAVDSYEQYF | TGTGCCAGCGCTAAGTACAGGGCCGTGGACTCCTACGAGCAGTACTTC
TRBJ2-7 | TRBV11-1 | TRBD1 | few | CASSYRTGAYEQYF | TGTGCCAGCAGCTACCGGACAGGGGCCTACGAGCAGTACTTC
TRBJ2-7 | TRBV10-3 | . | once | CAISDSLANEQYF | TGTGCCATCAGTGATAGCCTAGCTAACGAGCAGTACTTC
TRBJ1-4 | TRBV30 | TRBD1 | . | CAWGGQHEKLFF | TGTGCCTGGGGGGGACAGCATGAAAAACTGTTTTTT
TRBJ1-1 | TRBV11-2 | . | few | CASSLTATMNTEAFF | TGTGCCAGCAGCTTGACTGCCACTATGAACACTGAAGCTTTCTTT
TRBJ2-7 | TRBV27 | . | . | CASSSEQGSDEQYF | TGTGCCAGCAGTTCCGAACAGGGTTCGGACGAGCAGTACTTC
TRBJ2-1 | TRBV30 | TRBD2 | . | CAWSAELAGYNEQFF | TGTGCCTGGAGCGCCGAGCTAGCGGGTTACAATGAGCAGTTCTTC
TRBJ2-5 | TRBV5-4 | TRBD1 | few | CASSADRTQETQYF | TGTGCCAGCAGCGCGGACAGGACCCAAGAGACCCAGTACTTC
TRBJ2-1 | TRBV30 | TRBD2 | few | CAWRSPGTGGTRYNEQFF | TGTGCCTGGAGGTCCCCGGGGACGGGAGGAACCAGATACAATGAGCAGTTCTTC
TRBJ2-5 | TRBV7-2 | . | . | CASSFPQKETQYF | TGTGCCAGCAGCTTCCCCCAGAAAGAGACCCAGTACTTC
TRBJ2-7 | TRBV30 | TRBD1 | . | CAWSGQAYEQYF | TGTGCCTGGAGCGGACAGGCCTACGAGCAGTACTTC
TRBJ1-2 | TRBV29-1 | . | . | CSVAQVINYGYTF | TGCAGCGTTGCACAGGTTATTAACTATGGCTACACCTTC
TRBJ2-5 | TRBV5-1 | TRBD1 | few | CASSLGGQTGETQYF | TGCGCCAGCAGCTTAGGGGGACAGACGGGGGAGACCCAGTACTTC
TRBJ1-2 | TRBV5-4 | . | few | CAISGGFGGYTF | TGTGCCATTAGCGGAGGGTTCGGTGGCTACACCTTC
TRBJ1-5 | TRBV21-1 | . | few | CASRGGCGNQPQHF | TGTGCCAGCAGAGGGGGCTGTGGCAATCAGCCCCAGCATTTT
TRBJ2-1 | TRBV30 | TRBD1 | . | CAWSVPGGEQFF | TGTGCCTGGAGTGTACCAGGGGGTGAGCAGTTCTTC
TRBJ1-5 | TRBV30 | . | . | CAWSDPYRNSNQPQHF | TGTGCCTGGAGCGACCCCTACAGAAATAGCAATCAGCCCCAGCATTTT
TRBJ2-3 | TRBV18 | . | few | CASSPEGHSTDTQYF | TGTGCCAGCTCACCAGAGGGACACAGCACAGATACGCAGTATTTT
TRBJ2-3 | TRBV5-6 | . | . | CASSPGRTLTTQYF | TGTGCCAGCAGCCCTGGACGGACTTTGACTACGCAGTATTTT
TRBJ1-1 | TRBV7-2 | . | few | CASSLGYLNTEAFF | TGTGCCAGCAGCTTAGGTTATCTGAACACTGAAGCTTTCTTT
TRBJ2-1 | TRBV5-1 | . | . | CASSPLRGYNEQFF | TGCGCCAGCAGCCCACTACGGGGATACAATGAGCAGTTCTTC
TRBJ2-7 | TRBV6-5 | TRBD2 | few | CASVIFSGGTYEQYF | TGTGCCAGCGTGATTTTTAGCGGGGGGACCTACGAGCAGTACTTC
TRBJ2-1 | TRBV7-2 | . | few | CASSSRRDEQFF | TGTGCCAGCAGCTCCCGACGGGATGAGCAGTTCTTC
TRBJ2-7 | TRBV5-4 | . | . | CASSLGSGSSYEQYF | TGTGCCAGCAGCTTGGGGTCAGGGTCATCCTACGAGCAGTACTTC
TRBJ2-3 | TRBV30 | . | few | CAWSKRLGFLNTDTQYF | TGTGCCTGGAGTAAGCGACTAGGATTCCTAAACACAGATACGCAGTATTTT
TRBJ2-3 | TRBV11-2 | TRBD2 | . | CASSSGTSGFRTDTQYF | TGTGCCAGCAGCAGCGGGACTAGCGGGTTCCGCACAGATACGCAGTATTTT